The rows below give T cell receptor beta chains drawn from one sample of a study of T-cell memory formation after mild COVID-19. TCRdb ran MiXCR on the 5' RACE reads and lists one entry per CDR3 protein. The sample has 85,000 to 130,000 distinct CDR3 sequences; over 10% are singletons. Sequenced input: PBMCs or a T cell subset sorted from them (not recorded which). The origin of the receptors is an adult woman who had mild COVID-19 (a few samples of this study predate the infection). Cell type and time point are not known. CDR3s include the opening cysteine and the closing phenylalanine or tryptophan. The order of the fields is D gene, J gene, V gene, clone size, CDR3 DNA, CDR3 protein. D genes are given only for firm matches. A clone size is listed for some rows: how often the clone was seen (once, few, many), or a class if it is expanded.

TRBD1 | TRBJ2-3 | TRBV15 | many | TGTGCCACCAGCGGCGACACACCTACAGGGGGAGATACGCAGTATTTT | CATSGDTPTGGDTQYF
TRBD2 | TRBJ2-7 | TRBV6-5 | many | TGTGCCAGCAGTTACTCCGGCGGGAGTTGGTACGAGCAGTACTTC | CASSYSGGSWYEQYF
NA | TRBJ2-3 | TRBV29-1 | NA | TGCAGCGTTGAATTAGATGGGACCCCCACAGTTTTTGCGCAGTATTTT | CSVELDGTPTVFAQYF
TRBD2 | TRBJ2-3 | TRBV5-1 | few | TGCGCCAGCAGCTCCCAGTCACCGGGACTAGCGACAGATACGCAGTATTTT | CASSSQSPGLATDTQYF
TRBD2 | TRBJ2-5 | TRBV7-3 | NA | TGTGCCAGCAGAAGGACTAGCGGGACGTTGGAGACCCAGTACTTC | CASRRTSGTLETQYF
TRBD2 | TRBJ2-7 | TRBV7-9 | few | TGTGCCAGCATCAGACTAGCGGGGGACTACGAGCAGTACTTC | CASIRLAGDYEQYF
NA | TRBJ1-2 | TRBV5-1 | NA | TGCGCCAGCAGCTTGTCCGGGAATGGCTACACCTTC | CASSLSGNGYTF
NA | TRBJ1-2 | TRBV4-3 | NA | TGCGCCAGCAGCCAAGACAGGAGTTATGGCTACACCTTC | CASSQDRSYGYTF
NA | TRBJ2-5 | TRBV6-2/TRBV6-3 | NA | TGTGCCAGCACCCCACTTGGGGTGGTGGGGACCCAGTACTTC | CASTPLGVVGTQYF
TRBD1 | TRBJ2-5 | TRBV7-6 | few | TGTGCCAGCAGCTTAGAGTCGACAGGGAACGAAGAGACCCAGTACTTC | CASSLESTGNEETQYF
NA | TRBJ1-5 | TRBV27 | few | TGTGCCAGCAGTTTATCGTCCCTAAATAGCAATCAGCCCCAGCATTTT | CASSLSSLNSNQPQHF